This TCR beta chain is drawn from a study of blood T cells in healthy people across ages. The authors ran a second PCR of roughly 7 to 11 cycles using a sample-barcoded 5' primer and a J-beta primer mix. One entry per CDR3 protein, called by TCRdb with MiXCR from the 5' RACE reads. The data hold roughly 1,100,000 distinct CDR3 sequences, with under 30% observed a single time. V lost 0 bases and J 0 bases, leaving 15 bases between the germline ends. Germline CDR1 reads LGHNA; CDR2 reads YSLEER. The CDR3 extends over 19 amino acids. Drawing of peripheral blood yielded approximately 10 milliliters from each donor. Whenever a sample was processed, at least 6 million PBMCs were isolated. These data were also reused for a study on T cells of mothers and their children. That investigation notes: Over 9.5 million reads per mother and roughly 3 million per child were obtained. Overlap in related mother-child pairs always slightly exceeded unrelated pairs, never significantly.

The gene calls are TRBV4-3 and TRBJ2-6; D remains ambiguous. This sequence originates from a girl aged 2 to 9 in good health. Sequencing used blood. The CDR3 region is CASSQDRTSYVSGANVLTF. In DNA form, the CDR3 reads TGCGCCAGCAGCCAAGATCGTACATCTTACGTCTCTGGGGCCAACGTCCTGACTTTC.